These 32 T cell receptor beta chains came from one sample sequenced in a study of tumor-infiltrating lymphocytes in primary liver carcinoma. From 500 ng of total RNA, TCR beta-specific cDNA was reverse-transcribed using a constant-region primer. Nested multiplex PCR, run for three rounds with slightly modified ARM-PCR, yielded TCR beta libraries. Rounds one and two of PCR, each of 10 to 11 cycles, were primed with TRBV1-TRBV30 forward primers and a C-beta reverse primer. TCRdb redid the calling of the multiplex PCR reads with MiXCR, one entry per CDR3 protein. The sample carries about 44,000 distinct CDR3 sequences, roughly 80% recorded once. Co-extracting RNA and DNA was done with roughly 18-32 mg of unsorted bulk tissue as input. Sequencing was done on a sample of tumor-adjacent normal liver tissue. The receptors come from a woman aged 25 to 39 with primary liver carcinoma and hepatitis B virus infection.

This clonotype showed up just a few times. This chain uses TRBV6-5 with TRBJ2-2; D ambiguous. The germline V and J ends were trimmed by 2 bases and 0 bases, with 10 bases remaining between them. The CDR3 is 16 residues long. The V gene's germline CDR1 is MNHEY and CDR2 SVGAGI. CDR3: CASSYGSFANTGELFF. CDR3 DNA sequence: TGTGCCAGCAGTTACGGCAGTTTCGCGAACACCGGGGAGCTGTTTTTT.

For this clonotype: Since the CDR3 does not end with the conserved phenylalanine or tryptophan, this likely comes from a read error. The V call is TRBV6-1, the J call TRBJ2-5; a weak D match, TRBD1 (5 bases). Germline CDR1 and CDR2: MNHNS and SASEGT. The length of the CDR3 is 14 residues. CDR3 coding DNA: TGTCCCAGCAGTGAAGGGGAAGAACAAGAGACCCAGTACCTC. It encodes CPSSEGEEQETQYL.

Concerning this clonotype itself: The conserved closing phenylalanine or tryptophan is absent in this CDR3, likely reflecting a read error. Because the CDR3's place on the DNA is in doubt, the DNA is left out and the CDR3 is given as listed by TCRdb. The chain is built from TRBV11-2 and TRBJ2-3; the table's D call, TRBD2, has no DNA check behind it. The CDR3 length equals 16 residues, ends included. CDR1 SGHAT and CDR2 FQNNGV come from the germline V gene. Here the CDR3 reads CASSLVPTGIYDTQYS.

The rearrangement joins TRBV13 to TRBJ2-5, with D maybe TRBD1 (7 bases). CDR3 length equals 14 residues. Germline CDR1 is PRHDT and CDR2 is FYEKMQ (reference sequence). CDR3 coding DNA: TGTACTAGCAGCCTCACTCAGGGGGAAGAGACCCAGTACTTC. It encodes CTSSLTQGEETQYF.

In this sample, this clonotype turned up many times. CDR3 sequence (DNA): TGTGCCAGCGCATTACTAGCGGGAGAGGGGGAGACCCAGTACTTC. Protein: CASALLAGEGETQYF. The V and J genes are TRBV12-3 or TRBV12-4 and TRBJ2-5; 11 bases are a match to TRBD2. With 8 bases clipped from V and 5 bases from J, the junction kept 10 bases outside the gene matches. This CDR3 has 15 amino acids.

This clonotype was observed a single time. With a much larger clone just one base away, this may be a read error. This likely comes from a read error, as the CDR3 has no conserved phenylalanine or tryptophan at its end. The chain couples TRBV10-2 to TRBJ2-7, with 8 bases fitting TRBD2. Germline lookup yields CDR1 WSHSY and CDR2 SAAADI. CDR3 length: 14 amino acids. V shed 4 bases, J shed 3 bases, and the junction held 5 bases outside the gene matches. The CDR3: CASSASGSSYEQYL. CDR3 bases: TGCGCCAGCAGTGCGAGCGGGAGTAGCTACGAGCAGTACCTC.

The rearrangement uses TRBV29-1 and TRBJ2-5; D gene unclear. Germline V CDR1 and CDR2: SQVTM, ANQGSEA. With 7 bases removed from V and 1 base from J, the gap between germline ends came to 10 bases. The CDR3 is 12 amino acids. CDR3 protein: CSARTSQETQYF. The CDR3 DNA reads as TGCAGCGCCAGGACGAGCCAAGAGACCCAGTACTTC.

This clonotype came up many times. The CDR3 sequence: CASSLHPTQETQYF. The CDR3 DNA is TGCGCCAGCAGCTTGCATCCAACACAAGAGACCCAGTACTTC. This chain uses TRBV5-1 with TRBJ2-5, with D hard to call. Per the germline V gene, CDR1 is SGHRS and CDR2 is YFSETQ. Trimming removed 1 base from V and 2 bases from J, with 9 bases in between. This CDR3 has 14 residues.

Note on this clonotype: The germline gene is not matched at one end of the junction; a read error may be the cause. The CDR3 DNA is TGTGCCAGCAGCCAGGACAGTAACTTCTCTGGGGCCAACGTCCAGACTTTC. It encodes CASSQDSNFSGANVQTF. The chain couples TRBV5-6 to TRBJ2-6, with D perhaps matching TRBD1 (6 bases). The CDR3 loop spans 17 amino acids. Looked up from germline, CDR1 is SGHDT and CDR2 is YYEEEE.

With respect to this clonotype: At one of its ends the junction is not consistent with the germline gene, which may arise from a read error. V gene TRBV11-2 combines with J gene TRBJ1-2; D is unresolved. This CDR3 has 13 residues. CDR1 SGHAT and CDR2 FQNNGV come from the germline V gene. The CDR3 protein is CASSTEQSYGYTF. CDR3 bases: TGTGCCAGTAGCACTGAACAGTCCTATGGTTACACCTTC.

V usage is TRBV20-1 and J usage is TRBJ2-7, with 13 bases lining up with TRBD2. V trimming: 0 bases; J trimming: 7 bases; junction bases outside the gene matches: 15. The germline CDR1 and CDR2 sequences are DFQATT and SNEGSKA (reference sequence). CDR3 size: 18 residues. CDR3 nucleotide sequence: TGCAGTGCTAGAGACCCCGCCGGACTAGCGGGAGAGCCGGGAGAGCAGTACTTC. Translated: CSARDPAGLAGEPGEQYF.

The rearrangement uses TRBV4-2 and TRBJ2-2; TRBD1 matches 10 bases. This CDR3 spans 17 amino acids. Germline CDR1 and CDR2: LGHNA and YNFKEQ. This chain's CDR3 is CVISQRGTGVNTGELFF. In DNA form, the CDR3 reads TGTGTCATCAGCCAACGGGGGACAGGGGTGAACACCGGGGAGCTGTTTTTT.

Concerning this clonotype itself: The final CDR3 position lacks the conserved phenylalanine or tryptophan, pointing to a likely read error. The chain employs TRBV6-5 and TRBJ2-2, with 9 bases fitting TRBD2. The CDR3 runs to 16 residues. CDR1 and CDR2 from the germline V gene are MNHEY and SVGAGI. In nucleotides, the CDR3 is TGTGCCAGCAGGTGGACTAGCGCCCGAGGCACCGGGAAGCTGTTTTTA. This gives the protein CASRWTSARGTGKLFL.

Worth noting for this clonotype: Because it lacks the conserved phenylalanine or tryptophan at the end, this CDR3 is likely a read error. This sequence joins TRBV10-1 and TRBJ2-7; TRBD2 might be the D (6 bases). CDR3 length: 17 amino acids. Trimming took 3 bases from V and 2 from J, leaving 20 bases between them. CDR1 and CDR2 from the germline V gene are WNHNN and SYGVQD (reference sequence). The CDR3 loop reads CASSDPPRERSPYEQYI. CDR3 sequence (DNA): TGCGCCAGCAGTGACCCACCGCGGGAACGGTCGCCCTACGAGCAGTACATC.

To note about this clonotype: A junction boundary mismatches the germline segment, possibly from a read error. The chain recombines TRBV7-9 with TRBJ2-7; D remains unclear. The V gene's germline CDR1 is SEHNR and CDR2 FQNEAQ (reference sequence). The CDR3 extends over 10 amino acids. CDR3 loop: CTSSESEQYF. CDR3 nucleotide sequence: TGTACCAGCAGTGAATCCGAGCAGTATTTC.

This clonotype was seen more than once but under ten times. A much larger clone sits a single nucleotide away, making a read error possible. This chain joins TRBV13 and TRBJ1-1; D might be TRBD1 (5 bases). Germline V gene sequence: CDR1 PRHDT, CDR2 FYEKMQ (reference sequence). The CDR3 runs 14 residues. V shed 2 bases and J shed 6 bases, with 13 bases lying between them. The CDR3 DNA reads as TGTGCCAGCAGCTTAAGGGACTCGATCCCTGAAGCTTTCTTT. Amino acids: CASSLRDSIPEAFF.

Note on this clonotype: The junction differs from germline at one of its ends, possibly a read error. DNA of the CDR3: TGTGCCAGCAGTTTACCAGTGAGTACAGATGCGCAGTATTTT. Translating it yields CASSLPVSTDAQYF. V gene TRBV11-2 combines with J gene TRBJ2-3; D remains unclear. The germline V gene encodes CDR1 SGHAT and CDR2 FQNNGV. The CDR3 has 14 residues.

In regard to this clonotype: This may arise from a read error, as a much more abundant clone is one base away. The V and J genes are TRBV6-4 and TRBJ2-3, with 12 nucleotides matching TRBD1. The CDR3 is 14 amino acids. The germline CDR1 and CDR2 sequences are MRHNA and SNTAGT. Written as DNA, the CDR3 is TGTGCCAGTTCCGGGACAGGGGGCACACATACGCAGTATTTT. Its protein is CASSGTGGTHTQYF.

A note on this clonotype: The junction differs from germline at one of its ends, possibly a read error. This chain uses TRBV11-2 with TRBJ2-2; tentatively, D is TRBD1 or TRBD2 (5 bases each). Germline V gene data show CDR1 as SGHAT and CDR2 as FQNNGV. The CDR3 has 13 amino acids. The CDR3 sequence is CASSSAYARELLF. The CDR3, as DNA: TGTGCCAGCAGCTCCGCGTACGCCAGGGAGCTGTTATTT.

Concerning this clonotype itself: At one of its ends the junction is not consistent with the germline gene, which may arise from a read error. This sequence joins TRBV12-3 or TRBV12-4 and TRBJ2-3, with no clear D. The CDR3 runs 13 residues. The chain's CDR3 is CASSYQYTDTRCF. CDR3 bases: TGTGCCAGCAGTTATCAGTACACAGATACGCGCTGTTTT.

The rearrangement joins TRBV6-5 to TRBJ2-2, with D tentatively TRBD1 (6 bases). Trimming shortened V by 0 bases and J by 11 bases, and 19 bases separated the two germline ends. This CDR3 has 16 residues. The germline V gene encodes CDR1 MNHEY and CDR2 SVGAGI. The CDR3 sequence: CASSYSGDRWNGELFF. The CDR3, as DNA: TGTGCCAGCAGTTACTCGGGTGACAGGTGGAACGGAGAGCTGTTTTTT.

For this clonotype: The junction does not match germline at one end; this may be a read error. The chain is built from TRBV7-9 and TRBJ2-2, with D unclear. This CDR3 contains 17 residues. Germline lookup yields CDR1 SEHNR and CDR2 FQNEAQ (reference sequence). The CDR3 reads CPSSSHASQANTGELFF. The CDR3 bases are TGTCCCAGCAGCTCTCACGCCAGCCAAGCGAACACCGGGGAGCTGTTTTTT.

This clonotype was counted only a few times. This sequence may be a read error, since a much larger clone differs from it by one base. The CDR3 does not close with the conserved phenylalanine or tryptophan, likely indicating a read error. V gene TRBV12-3 or TRBV12-4 combines with J gene TRBJ2-1; TRBD1 might be the D (5 bases). The CDR3 is 13 amino acids. Trimming shortened V by 3 bases and J by 10 bases, and 13 bases separated the two germline ends. CDR3: CASSLGRVKEQFL. The CDR3 coding sequence is TGTGCCAGCAGTTTGGGCAGGGTGAAGGAGCAGTTCCTC.

About this clonotype: This sequence may be a read error, since a much larger clone differs from it by one base. The chain employs TRBV20-1 and TRBJ2-1, with 7 bases fitting TRBD2. The V segment lost 3 bases and the J segment 0 bases; nucleotides outside the gene matches: 8. This CDR3 region has 16 residues. Germline loops: CDR1 DFQATT, CDR2 SNEGSKA (reference sequence). The CDR3 DNA reads as TGCAGTGCTAGCCAACTCGGGACTAACTCCTACAATGAGCAGTTCTTC. Residues: CSASQLGTNSYNEQFF.

In its sample, this clonotype was seen once. Germline is not matched at one junction end, which may reflect a read error. The rearrangement links TRBV4-1 to TRBJ1-2, with TRBD1 identical over 7 bases. This CDR3 is 16 amino acids long. The germline V gene has CDR1 MGHRA and CDR2 YSYEKL. CDR3 DNA: TGCGCCAGCAACCAAGACCGGGAGGGGGCCGGCTATGGCTACACCTTC. This sequence encodes CASNQDREGAGYGYTF.

About this clonotype: Here the CDR3 omits its conserved ending phenylalanine or tryptophan, so a read error is the likely source. The V call is TRBV7-8, the J call TRBJ2-7; 8 bases fit TRBD2. The CDR3 contains 15 residues. The germline gives CDR1 SGHVS, CDR2 FQNEAQ. Here the CDR3 DNA reads TGCGCCAGCAGCTTAGCGGGAACGGGGCTCTACGAGCAGTACTTA. Translation gives CASSLAGTGLYEQYL.

Comment on this clonotype: The conserved closing phenylalanine or tryptophan is absent in this CDR3, likely reflecting a read error. It is unclear where the CDR3 begins or ends on the DNA, so no DNA is shown, and the CDR3 is as TCRdb lists it. J is TRBJ2-7 and V is TRBV11-2; the DNA was not compared with TRBD1, the D call given in the table. The CDR3 is 14 residues long, counting both termini. CDR1 and CDR2 from the germline V gene are SGHAT and FQNNGV. The CDR3 here is CASSLVGGFGEHYY.

This clonotype was recorded only once. This CDR3 is missing its conserved last phenylalanine or tryptophan, likely due to a read error. No DNA is shown, since the ends of the CDR3 on it are uncertain; the CDR3 is the one TCRdb lists. J is TRBJ2-1 and V is TRBV11-2; the table's D call, TRBD1, has no DNA check behind it. The CDR3 totals 12 residues, both ends included. CDR1 and CDR2 (germline): SGHAT, FQNNGV. The CDR3 loop reads CASSSTGHGQFV.

The chain employs TRBV6-5 and TRBJ1-4, with no clear D. The ends were cut back, 9 bases at V and 1 base at J, with 15 bases in the middle. Germline V gene lookup returns CDR1 MNHEY and CDR2 SVGAGI. The CDR3 totals 15 residues. In nucleotides, the CDR3 is TGTGCCAGTAGTCACTCGATAGTAACTAATGAAAAACTGTTTTTT. It yields the protein CASSHSIVTNEKLFF.

This clonotype was recorded a few times. The rearrangement uses TRBV18 and TRBJ2-1; a weak D match, TRBD1 (5 bases). Germline values: CDR1 KGHSH, CDR2 LQKENI. CDR3 size: 14 residues. Deletions cut 2 bases from V and 4 bases from J, with 9 bases between. Here the CDR3 DNA reads TGTGCCAGCTCACCAGGGGCCCGGTACAATGAGCAGTTCTTC. Encoded protein: CASSPGARYNEQFF.

This clonotype was observed at least ten times. The gene calls are TRBV29-1 and TRBJ2-5; TRBD1 matches at 8 bases. This CDR3 has 16 amino acids. With 7 bases clipped from V and 5 bases from J, the junction kept 18 bases outside the gene matches. CDR1 SQVTM and CDR2 ANQGSEA come from the germline V gene. For the CDR3, the DNA is TGCAGCGCGACAGGGGAGATGGGTTCTGCGGTGGAGACCCAGTACTTC. This translates into CSATGEMGSAVETQYF.

As to this clonotype: One end of the junction does not line up with germline, which may come from a read error. The chain carries TRBV11-2 and TRBJ2-1; D remains ambiguous. There are 13 residues in the CDR3. The V gene's germline CDR1 is SGHAT and CDR2 FQNNGV. The CDR3 here is CACRLGSYNEQLF. The CDR3 DNA follows: TGTGCCTGCCGCTTAGGCTCCTACAATGAGCAGCTCTTC. Based on the CDR3 plus reference TRBV11-2 and TRBJ2-1, the full variable domain is EAGVAQSPRYKIIEKRQSVAFWCNPISGHATLYWYQQILGQGPKLLIQFQNNGVVDDSQLPKDRFSAERLKGVDSTLKIQPAKLEDSAVYLCACRLGSYNEQLFGPGTRLTVL.